This entry describes one T cell receptor beta chain. The sample comes from a study of T cells in localized non-small cell lung cancer. CDR1 SGHTS and CDR2 YDEGEE come from the germline V gene. With 3 bases clipped from V and 3 bases from J, the junction kept 8 bases outside the gene matches. CDR3 length equals 18 residues. Clones were read by immunoSEQ multiplex PCR, and TCRdb kept only the in-frame ones, dropping some. The sample has tens of thousands of clones; approximately 80% are singletons. The clonotype comes from a male donor at least 60 years old with stage II squamous cell lung carcinoma. Sequenced here: peripheral blood, sampled before any cancer treatment. The chain combines TRBV5-8 with TRBJ2-1; 14 positions agree with TRBD2. CDR3 coding DNA: TGTGCCAGCAGCTCTGGACTAGCGGGAGGACCCATCTACAATGAGCAGTTCTTC. Residues: CASSSGLAGGPIYNEQFF.